The rows below give T cell receptor beta chains drawn from one sample of a study of spatial heterogeneity in lung cancer. MiXCR, run by TCRdb on the 5' RACE reads, gives a single entry per CDR3 protein. The repertoire has roughly 10,000 distinct CDR3 sequences, 20% to 25% of them found once; the top ten carry around 43%. The input for sequencing was PBMCs, taken at follow-up. All receptors come from a male donor with early-stage non-small cell lung cancer. Both conserved end residues are trimmed from each CDR3. A D gene is named only where the DNA matches it firmly.

TRBD2,TRBV15,ATSREPAGGGYQETQY
NA,TRBV9,ASSVGPKGTGNTIY
NA,TRBV10-2,ASTKDRHNEQF
TRBD1,TRBV5-1,ASSPLTGAVGYT
NA,TRBV20-1,SASNRVTGELF
TRBD1,TRBV18,ASSSQGGEQY
TRBD1,TRBV3-1,ASSQGPDREYMTEAF
NA,TRBV24-1,ATSEEGAPRELF
TRBD2,TRBV7-2,ASSLDNSGGFYEQY
NA,TRBV9,ASSVEGSTGPQH
NA,TRBV12-3/TRBV12-4,ASSLTAYGYT
TRBD2,TRBV5-8,ASSLVSLAGGHYNEQF
NA,TRBV4-1,ASSQVFGGPYEQY
TRBD2,TRBV5-6,ASSSPRRGAGENTGELF
NA,TRBV5-5,ASSLTPTDMQY
NA,TRBV7-2,ASSPPGSSYNEQF
TRBD1,TRBV28,ASSPQGAANEKLF
NA,TRBV27,ASSLSPRGPSGGNQPQH
NA,TRBV20-1,SASIRLNREDIQY
TRBD1,TRBV28,ASSSGQGYGYT
NA,TRBV4-3,ASSQDRGGLETQY
NA,TRBV6-6,ASSPRDFYEQY
NA,TRBV11-2,ASSLESPRAYEQY